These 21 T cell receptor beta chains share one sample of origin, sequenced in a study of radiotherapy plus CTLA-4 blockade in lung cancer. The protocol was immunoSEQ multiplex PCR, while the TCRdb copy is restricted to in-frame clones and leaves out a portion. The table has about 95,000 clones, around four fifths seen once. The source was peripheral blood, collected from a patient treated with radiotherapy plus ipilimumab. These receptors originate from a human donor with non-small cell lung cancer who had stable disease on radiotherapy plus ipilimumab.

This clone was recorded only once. This chain's CDR3 is CASSSDRGDEKLFF. The DNA for the CDR3 is TGTGCCAGCAGCTCAGACAGGGGAGATGAAAAACTGTTTTTT. J is TRBJ1-4 and V is TRBV5-4; 8 bases agree with TRBD1. After removal of 3 bases from V and 6 bases from J, the junction contained 4 bases not matched to a gene. The CDR3 has 14 amino acids. Germline-derived CDR1 and CDR2 are SGHNT and YYREEE (reference sequence).

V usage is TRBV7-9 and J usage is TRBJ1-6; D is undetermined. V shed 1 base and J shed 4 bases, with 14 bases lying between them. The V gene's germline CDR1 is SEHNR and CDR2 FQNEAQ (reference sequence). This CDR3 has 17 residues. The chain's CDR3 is CASSLVENGLYNSPLHF. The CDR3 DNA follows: TGTGCCAGCAGCTTAGTCGAAAATGGGCTATATAATTCACCCCTCCACTTT.

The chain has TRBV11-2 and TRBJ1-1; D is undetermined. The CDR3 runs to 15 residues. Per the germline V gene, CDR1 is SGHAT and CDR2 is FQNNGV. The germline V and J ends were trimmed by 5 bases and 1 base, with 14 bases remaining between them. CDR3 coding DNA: TGTGCCAGCAGCCAAAGTTTGGGGAAGAACACTGAAGCTTTCTTT. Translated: CASSQSLGKNTEAFF.

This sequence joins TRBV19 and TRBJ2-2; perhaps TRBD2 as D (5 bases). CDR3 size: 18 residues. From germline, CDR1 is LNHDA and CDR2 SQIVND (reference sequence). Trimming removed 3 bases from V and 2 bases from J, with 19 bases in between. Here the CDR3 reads CASSILWIRSGNTGELFF. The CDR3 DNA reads TGTGCCAGTAGTATTTTATGGATTCGGAGCGGCAACACCGGGGAGCTGTTTTTT.

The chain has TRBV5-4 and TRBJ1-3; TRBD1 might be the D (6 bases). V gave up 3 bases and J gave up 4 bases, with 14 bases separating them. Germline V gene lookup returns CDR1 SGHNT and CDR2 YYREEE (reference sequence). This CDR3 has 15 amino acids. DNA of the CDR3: TGTGCCAGCAGCTCCCAGGGGCTGAGAGGAAACACCATATATTTT. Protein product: CASSSQGLRGNTIYF.

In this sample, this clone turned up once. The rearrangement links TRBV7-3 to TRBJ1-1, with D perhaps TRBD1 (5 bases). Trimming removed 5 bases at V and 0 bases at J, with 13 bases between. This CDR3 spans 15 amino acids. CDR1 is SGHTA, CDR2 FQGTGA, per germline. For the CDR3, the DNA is TGTGCCAGCAGCACGGGACGGGGGATGAACACTGAAGCTTTCTTT. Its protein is CASSTGRGMNTEAFF.

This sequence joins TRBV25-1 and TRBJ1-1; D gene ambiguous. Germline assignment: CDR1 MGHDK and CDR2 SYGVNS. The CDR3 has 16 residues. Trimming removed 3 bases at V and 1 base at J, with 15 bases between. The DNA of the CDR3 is TGTGCCAGCAGTGATGGGTGGGTGCAGACGAACACTGAAGCTTTCTTT. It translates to CASSDGWVQTNTEAFF.

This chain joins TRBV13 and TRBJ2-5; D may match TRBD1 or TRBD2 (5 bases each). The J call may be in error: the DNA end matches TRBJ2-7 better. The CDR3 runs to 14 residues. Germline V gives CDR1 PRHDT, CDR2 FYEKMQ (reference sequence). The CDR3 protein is CASSSPWGSYEQYF. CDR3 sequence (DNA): TGTGCCAGCAGCTCCCCCTGGGGGTCCTACGAGCAGTACTTC.

CDR3 sequence: CSVEGSNQPQHF. The CDR3 DNA is TGCAGCGTTGAAGGCAGCAATCAGCCCCAGCATTTT. This rearrangement joins TRBV29-1 to TRBJ1-5, with D unclear. Looked up from germline, CDR1 is SQVTM and CDR2 is ANQGSEA. The V gene lost 1 base and the J gene lost 1 base, with 2 bases spanning the gap. The CDR3 extends over 12 amino acids. Full variable domain (outside the CDR3, taken from reference TRBV29-1 and TRBJ1-5): SAVISQKPSRDICQRGTSLTIQCQVDSQVTMMFWYRQQPGQSLTLIATANQGSEATYESGFVIDKFPISRPNLTFSTLTVSNMSPEDSSIYLCSVEGSNQPQHFGDGTRLSIL.

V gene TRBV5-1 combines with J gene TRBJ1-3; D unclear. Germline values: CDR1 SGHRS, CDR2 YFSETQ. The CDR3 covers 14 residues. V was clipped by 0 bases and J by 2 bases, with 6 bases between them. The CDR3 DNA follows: TGCGCCAGCAGCTTGGACGGGGCTGGAAACACCATATATTTT. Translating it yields CASSLDGAGNTIYF. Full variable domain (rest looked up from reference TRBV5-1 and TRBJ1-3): KAGVTQTPRYLIKTRGQQVTLSCSPISGHRSVSWYQQTPGQGLQFLFEYFSETQRNKGNFPGRFSGRQFSNSRSEMNVSTLELGDSALYLCASSLDGAGNTIYFGEGSWLTVV.

The CDR3, as DNA: TGTGCCAGCAGTTTAAGGGCAGTTACCTCCTACGAGCAGTACTTC. Amino acid sequence: CASSLRAVTSYEQYF. This chain links TRBV28 with TRBJ2-7; the D is unclear. Between the trimmed V and J ends, which lost 2 bases and 0 bases, there was a span of 11 bases. This CDR3 is 15 amino acids long. Germline V gene sequence: CDR1 MDHEN, CDR2 SYDVKM.

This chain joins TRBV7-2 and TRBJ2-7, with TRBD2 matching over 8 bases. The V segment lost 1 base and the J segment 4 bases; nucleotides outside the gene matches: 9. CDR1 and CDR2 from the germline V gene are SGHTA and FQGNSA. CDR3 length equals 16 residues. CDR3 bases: TGTGCCAGCAGCTTAGATCGTGCTAGCGGGCAGTACGAGCAGTACTTC. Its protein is CASSLDRASGQYEQYF.

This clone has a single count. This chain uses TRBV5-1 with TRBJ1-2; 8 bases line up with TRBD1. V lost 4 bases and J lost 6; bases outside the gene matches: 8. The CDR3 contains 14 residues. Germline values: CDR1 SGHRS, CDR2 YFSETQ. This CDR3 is CASSPGGRQDGYTF. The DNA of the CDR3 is TGCGCCAGCAGCCCAGGGGGCCGCCAGGATGGCTACACCTTC.

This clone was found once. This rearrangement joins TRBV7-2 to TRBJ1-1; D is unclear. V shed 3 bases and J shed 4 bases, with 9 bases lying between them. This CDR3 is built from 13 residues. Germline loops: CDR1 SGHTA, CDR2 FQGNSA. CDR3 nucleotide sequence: TGTGCCAGCAGCTTGACACTTTTCACTGAAGCTTTCTTT. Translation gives CASSLTLFTEAFF.

The CDR3 nucleotides are TGTGCCAGTTCGGAGACCGGGCCAGTGGTAGCCTACACCTTC. Translating it yields CASSETGPVVAYTF. The chain recombines TRBV28 with TRBJ1-2; D unresolved. The CDR3 consists of 14 residues. V shed 9 bases and J shed 10 bases, with 24 bases lying between them. In germline, CDR1 is MDHEN, CDR2 SYDVKM.

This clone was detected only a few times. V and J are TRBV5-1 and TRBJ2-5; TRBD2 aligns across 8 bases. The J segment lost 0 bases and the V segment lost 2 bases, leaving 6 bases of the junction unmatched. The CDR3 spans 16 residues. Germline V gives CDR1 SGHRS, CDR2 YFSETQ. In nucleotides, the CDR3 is TGCGCCAGCAGCTTAAATCTAGCGGGTTACCAAGAGACCCAGTACTTC. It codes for CASSLNLAGYQETQYF.

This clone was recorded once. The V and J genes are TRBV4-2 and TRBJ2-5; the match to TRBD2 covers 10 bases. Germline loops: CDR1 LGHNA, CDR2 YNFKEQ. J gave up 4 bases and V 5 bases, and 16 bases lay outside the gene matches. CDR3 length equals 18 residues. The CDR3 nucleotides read TGTGCCAGCAGCAAGATCGGAGCGGGGGGGCCAGTCGGAGAGACCCAGTACTTC. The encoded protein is CASSKIGAGGPVGETQYF.

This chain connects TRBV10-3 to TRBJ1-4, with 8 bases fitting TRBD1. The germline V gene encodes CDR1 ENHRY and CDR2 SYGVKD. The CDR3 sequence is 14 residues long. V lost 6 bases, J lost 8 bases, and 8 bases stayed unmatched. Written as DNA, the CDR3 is TGTGCCATCAGCCCGGGACAGGAGGGAGAAAAACTGTTTTTT. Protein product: CAISPGQEGEKLFF.

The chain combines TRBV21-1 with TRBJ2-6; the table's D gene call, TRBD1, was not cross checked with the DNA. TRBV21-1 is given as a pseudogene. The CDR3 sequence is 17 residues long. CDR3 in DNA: TGTGCCAGCAGCGGAGACGGACAGGCCTCTGGGGCCAACGTCCTGACTTTC. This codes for CASSGDGQASGANVLTF.

The CDR3, as DNA: TGTGCCAGCAGTTCCCACGGGAGCAACTCCTACAATGAGCAGTTCTTC. This encodes CASSSHGSNSYNEQFF. V gene TRBV6-5 combines with J gene TRBJ2-1; a weak D match, TRBD2 (6 bases). V lost 4 bases and J lost 0, with 13 bases in between. The germline V gene encodes CDR1 MNHEY and CDR2 SVGAGI. CDR3 length: 16 amino acids.

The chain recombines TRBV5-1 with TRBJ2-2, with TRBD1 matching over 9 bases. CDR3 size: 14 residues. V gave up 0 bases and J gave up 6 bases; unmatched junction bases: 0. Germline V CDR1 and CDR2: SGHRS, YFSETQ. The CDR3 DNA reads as TGCGCCAGCAGCTTGGGACAGGGGGCCGGGGAGCTGTTTTTT. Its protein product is CASSLGQGAGELFF.